This TCR beta chain was identified in a study of T-cell memory formation after mild COVID-19 (dated by TCRdb to the early 2020s). With regard to the full study: TCR sequence clusters from the two donors were found to be largely donor specific. Longitudinal TCRalpha and TCRbeta repertoire sequencing tracked T-cell clones expanding and contracting after mild COVID-19 in a couple of donors. The cohort comprised two young, previously healthy adult volunteers, one female and one male. Study-wide conclusions, independent of this receptor: Only a couple of mild cases were covered by the study, and larger cohorts that include severe cases with pre-infection samples were considered necessary. Whether the second-wave clones peaking on day 37 were SARS-CoV-2 specific was not confirmed. Contracting CD4+ clones were found mainly in CM and EM memory subsets, while CD8+ clones were enriched in EMRA. From day 15 to 85, contracting clones showed balanced CD4/CD8 phenotypes, whereas a second wave of clones that expanded from day 15 to 37 leaned towards CD4+. Some responding clones were found in pre-infection memory, which suggests that pre-existing cross-reactive memory T cells took part in the SARS-CoV-2 response.

Ficoll-Paque density gradient centrifugation was used to isolate PBMCs. In regard to this clonotype: Its target antigen remains unknown. The record has no base qualities; no much larger clone is one base away.

The CDR3 spans 16 residues, from the cysteine through the phenylalanine. Only CDR3 DNA is held: 48 bases, read in frame from base 1. Ends trimmed: V by 3 bases, J by 7 bases; bases unmatched to a gene: 10. Based on the germline V gene, the CDR1 and CDR2 sequences are ENHRY and SYGVKD. Instrument used: Illumina NovaSeq 6000. Using 5'RACE with constant-segment primers, TCRalpha and TCRbeta cDNA libraries were constructed, with sample barcodes and unique molecular identifiers added in the process. Trizol reagent was used to extract RNA from every sample. Amplification of the libraries took two PCR steps, and the second step added a second sample barcode plus Illumina TruSeq adapters. Libraries were sequenced on an Illumina NovaSeq with 2 x 150 bp paired-end reads. The authors' pipeline ran thus. The reads were demultiplexed and collapsed into UMI-guided consensus sequences using migec v1.2.7. With mixcr v2.1.11, UMI consensuses were aligned to TRA and TRB V and J templates and assembled into clonotypes. A clonotype was counted as expanded or contracted only if both edgeR and NoisET called the change significant, with noise models trained on biological replicates. For edgeR calls, the thresholds were a false discovery rate-adjusted p below 0.01 and a log2 fold-change of 1. As an exploratory analysis of dynamics, max-normalized trajectories of the 1000 most abundant clonotypes were examined by PCA with hierarchical clustering. Each responding clone was given a CD4 or CD8 phenotype based on the CD4+ and CD8+ repertoires, which had been sequenced separately. TCRdb trimmed the raw reads at Q25, called clones with MiXCR and kept productive beta chains. Entries that share a CDR3 protein sequence are merged under the most common genes and DNA. These V and J calls originate from TCRdb's pipeline instead of the authors' own analysis. The sample table records over 350,000 distinct CDR3 sequences; 20% to 30% of these occur just once. The ten top clones hold around 8.8% of the sample.

Sequencing used PBMCs or a T cell subset sorted from them (not recorded which). The receptor was isolated from an adult woman who had mild COVID-19 (a few samples of this study predate the infection). The sample titles of this study are shuffled in the database, so cell type and time point are left out; the donor was told from shared clones. The chain employs TRBV10-3 and TRBJ1-5; 9 nucleotides in the junction match TRBD1. The DNA sequence reads TGTGCCATCAGTGACCCCAACAGGGGGCCGTTCCAGCCCCAGCATTTT. This codes for CAISDPNRGPFQPQHF.